The T cell receptor beta chain described here comes from a study of blood T cell repertoires in COVID-19. About the research overall: Both acute and convalescent COVID-19 samples were obtained from the United States, Italy and Spain. In each case, the material was cDNA or gDNA derived from T cells, B-cell-depleted T cells, or PBMCs.

The CDR3 is 14 residues long. The V end lost 1 base, the J end lost 2 bases, and 9 bases lay between the germline ends. Germline V CDR1 and CDR2: SGHAT, FQNNGV. In the authors' workflow: Researchers report that nucleated cell counts were estimated from reference gene primer amplification. Method: immunoSEQ multiplex PCR; TCRdb's copy keeps in-frame clones and lacks some. V, J and clone size derive from that table, while D and trimming were established from the DNA sequence. The sample lists tens of thousands of clones, 82% occurring once. This TCR derives from a woman older than 75 with acute or convalescent COVID-19. The J gene is TRBJ2-7, the V gene TRBV11-2, with TRBD2 as a possible D gene (6 bases). Sequencing used peripheral blood. CDR3 sequence: CASSLAGVPYEQYF. The CDR3, as DNA: TGTGCCAGCAGCTTAGCGGGGGTCCCCTACGAGCAGTACTTC.